This T cell receptor (beta chain) emerged from a study of T cells after yellow fever vaccination. General observations from the study: Contaminating bulk clonotypes could be abundant in FACS-sorted repertoires. Booster samples showed a return of most primary-vaccination clones (around 95% CD4, roughly 85% CD8).

Worth noting for this clonotype: Antigen unknown.

TCRdb passed the 5' RACE reads through MiXCR, listing each CDR3 protein once. The sample yields roughly 500,000 distinct CDR3 sequences, 15% to 20% seen once. The sequences come from PBMCs, collected 15 days after the yellow fever booster vaccination. The receptor comes from a man under 40 who received the YFV17D yellow fever vaccine.

The CDR3 sequence: CARSRDRASDTQYF. CDR3 nucleotide sequence: TGTGCCAGATCCCGGGACAGGGCTTCCGATACGCAGTATTTT. This chain joins TRBV14 and TRBJ2-3, with 9 positions matching TRBD1. Trimming cost V 9 bases and J 6 bases; bases outside gene matches: 10. The CDR3 totals 14 residues. From germline, CDR1 is SGHDN and CDR2 FVKESK.